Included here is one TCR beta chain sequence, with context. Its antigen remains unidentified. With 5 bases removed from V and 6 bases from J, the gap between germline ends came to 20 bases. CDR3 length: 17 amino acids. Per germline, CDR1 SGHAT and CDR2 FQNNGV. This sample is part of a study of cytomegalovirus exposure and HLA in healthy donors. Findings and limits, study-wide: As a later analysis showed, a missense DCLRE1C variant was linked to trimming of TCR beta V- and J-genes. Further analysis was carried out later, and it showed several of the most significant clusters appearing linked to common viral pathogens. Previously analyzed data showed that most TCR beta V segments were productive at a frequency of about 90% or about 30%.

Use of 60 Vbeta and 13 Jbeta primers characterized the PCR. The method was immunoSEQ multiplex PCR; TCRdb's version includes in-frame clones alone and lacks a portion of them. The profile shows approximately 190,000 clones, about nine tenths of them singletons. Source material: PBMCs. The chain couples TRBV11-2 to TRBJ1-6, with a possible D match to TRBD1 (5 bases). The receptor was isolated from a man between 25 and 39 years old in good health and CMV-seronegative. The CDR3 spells CASSRLRGVGGNSPLHF. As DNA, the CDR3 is TGTGCCAGCAGCAGACTTAGGGGCGTCGGTGGTAATTCACCCCTCCACTTT.